This record looks at one T cell receptor (beta chain) sequence and its context. Its antigen is as yet unknown. Germline loops: CDR1 MNHNS, CDR2 SASEGT. The CDR3 sequence is 16 residues long. Trimming cost V 2 bases and J 6 bases; bases outside gene matches: 11. This specimen belongs to a study of blood T cells in healthy people across ages. The use of a sample-barcoded 5' primer and a J-beta primer mix characterized a second PCR of roughly 7 to 11 cycles. Each of the cDNA molecules was tagged by a template-switch adaptor with 12 random nucleotides. MiXCR, applied by TCRdb to the 5' RACE reads, yields one record per CDR3 protein. The sample comprises about 800,000 distinct CDR3 sequences, around a quarter of which are singletons, and 3% to 4.5% rests with the top ten. Findings of the study overall: As age increased, TCR beta diversity per million T cells fell in a roughly linear fashion.

In addition, the sample was reused for a study of T cells of mothers and their children. That study adds: Random nucleotides (2-4) and sample barcodes were added by the M1S primer used in the second PCR.

This clonotype was obtained from a boy aged 5-17 years in good health. The sample was blood. The rearrangement links TRBV6-1 to TRBJ1-2; 8 nucleotides align to TRBD1. The CDR3 is CASSELIRTGMDGYTF. In nucleotides, the CDR3 is TGTGCCAGCAGTGAATTAATAAGGACAGGGATGGATGGCTACACCTTC.